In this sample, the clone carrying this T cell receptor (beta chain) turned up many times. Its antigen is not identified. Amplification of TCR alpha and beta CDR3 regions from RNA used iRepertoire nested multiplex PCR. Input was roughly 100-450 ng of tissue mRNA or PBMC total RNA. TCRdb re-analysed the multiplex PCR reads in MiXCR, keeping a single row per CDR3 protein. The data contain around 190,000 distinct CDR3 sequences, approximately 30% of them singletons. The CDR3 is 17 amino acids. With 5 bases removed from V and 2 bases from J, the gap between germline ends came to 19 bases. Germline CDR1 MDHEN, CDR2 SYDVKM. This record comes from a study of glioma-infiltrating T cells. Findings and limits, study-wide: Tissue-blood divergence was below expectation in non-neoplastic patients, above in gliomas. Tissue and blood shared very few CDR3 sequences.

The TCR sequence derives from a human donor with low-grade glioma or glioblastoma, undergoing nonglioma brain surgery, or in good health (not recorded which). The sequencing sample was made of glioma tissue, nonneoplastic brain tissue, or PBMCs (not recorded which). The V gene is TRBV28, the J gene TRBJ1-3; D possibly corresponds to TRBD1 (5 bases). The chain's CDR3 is CASSPRTRSATGNTIYF. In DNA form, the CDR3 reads TGTGCCAGCAGTCCCCGGACAAGATCGGCTACTGGAAACACCATATATTTT.